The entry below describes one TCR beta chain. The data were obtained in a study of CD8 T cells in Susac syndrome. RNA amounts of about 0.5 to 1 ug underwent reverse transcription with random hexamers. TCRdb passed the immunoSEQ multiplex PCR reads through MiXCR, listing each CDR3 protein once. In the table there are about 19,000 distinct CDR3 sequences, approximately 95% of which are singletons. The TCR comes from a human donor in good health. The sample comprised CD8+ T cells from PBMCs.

The CDR3 loop is CASSLIGTHNTGELFF. CDR3 nucleotide sequence: TGCGCCAGCAGCCTGATAGGGACACATAACACCGGGGAGCTGTTTTTT. The chain recombines TRBV4-3 with TRBJ2-2; weak D call: TRBD1 (6 bases). Germline V gene sequence: CDR1 LGHNA, CDR2 YSLEER. Trimming cost V 4 bases and J 2 bases, with 14 bases left between them. The CDR3 sequence is 16 residues long.